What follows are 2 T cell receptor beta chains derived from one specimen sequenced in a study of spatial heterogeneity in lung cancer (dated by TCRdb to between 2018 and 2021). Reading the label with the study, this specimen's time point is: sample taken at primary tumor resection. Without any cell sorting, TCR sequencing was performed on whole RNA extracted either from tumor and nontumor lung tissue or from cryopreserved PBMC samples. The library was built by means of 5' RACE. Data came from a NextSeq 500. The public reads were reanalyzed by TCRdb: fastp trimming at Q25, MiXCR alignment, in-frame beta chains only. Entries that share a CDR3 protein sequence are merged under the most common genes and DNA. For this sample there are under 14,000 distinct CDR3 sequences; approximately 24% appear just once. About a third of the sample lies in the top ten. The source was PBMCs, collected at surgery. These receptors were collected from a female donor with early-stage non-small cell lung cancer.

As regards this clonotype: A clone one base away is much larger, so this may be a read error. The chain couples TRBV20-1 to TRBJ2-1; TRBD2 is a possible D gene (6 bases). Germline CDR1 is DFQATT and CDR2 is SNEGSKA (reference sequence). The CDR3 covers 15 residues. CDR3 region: CSAPTGTYSYDEQFF. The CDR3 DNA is TGCAGTGCTCCGACCGGGACTTACTCCTACGATGAGCAGTTCTTC.

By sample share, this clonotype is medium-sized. The CDR3 protein is CASSQERNSGANVLTF. The CDR3 DNA is TGTGCCAGCAGCCAAGAAAGGAACTCTGGGGCCAACGTCCTGACTTTC. This sequence joins TRBV4-2 and TRBJ2-6, with D unresolved. Trimming pared 0 bases from V and 0 bases from J, leaving 6 bases between. The length of the CDR3 is 16 residues. The germline gives CDR1 LGHNA, CDR2 YNFKEQ.